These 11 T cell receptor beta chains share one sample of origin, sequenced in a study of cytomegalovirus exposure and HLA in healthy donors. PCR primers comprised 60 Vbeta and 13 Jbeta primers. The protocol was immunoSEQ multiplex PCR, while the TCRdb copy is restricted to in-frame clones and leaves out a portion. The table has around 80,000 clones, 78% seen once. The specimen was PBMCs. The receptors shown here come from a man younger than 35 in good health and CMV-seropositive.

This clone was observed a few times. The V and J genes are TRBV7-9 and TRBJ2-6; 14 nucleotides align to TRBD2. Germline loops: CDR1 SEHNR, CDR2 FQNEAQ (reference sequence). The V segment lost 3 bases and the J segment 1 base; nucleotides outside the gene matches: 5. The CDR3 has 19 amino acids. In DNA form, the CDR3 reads TGTGCCAGCAGCTTTGGGACTAGCGGGAGAGGTTCTGGGGCCAACGTCCTGACTTTC. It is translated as CASSFGTSGRGSGANVLTF.

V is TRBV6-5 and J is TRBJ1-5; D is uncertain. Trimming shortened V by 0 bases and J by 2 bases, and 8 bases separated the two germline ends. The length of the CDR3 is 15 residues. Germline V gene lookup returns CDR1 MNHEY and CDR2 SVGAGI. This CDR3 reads CASSYSIQGNQPQHF. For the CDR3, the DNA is TGTGCCAGCAGTTACTCGATCCAGGGCAATCAGCCCCAGCATTTT.

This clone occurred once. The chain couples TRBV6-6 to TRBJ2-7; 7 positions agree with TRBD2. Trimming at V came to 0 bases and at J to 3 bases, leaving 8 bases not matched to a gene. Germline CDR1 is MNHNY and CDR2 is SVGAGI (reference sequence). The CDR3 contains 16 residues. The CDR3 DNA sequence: TGTGCCAGCAGTTACTCTACGGGGACGGGAGGCTACGAGCAGTACTTC. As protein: CASSYSTGTGGYEQYF.

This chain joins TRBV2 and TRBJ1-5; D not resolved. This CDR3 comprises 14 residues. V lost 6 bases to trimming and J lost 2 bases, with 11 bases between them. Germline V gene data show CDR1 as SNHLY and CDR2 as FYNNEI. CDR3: CASRGDTGNQPQHF. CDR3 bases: TGTGCCAGCAGAGGCGACACGGGCAATCAGCCCCAGCATTTT.

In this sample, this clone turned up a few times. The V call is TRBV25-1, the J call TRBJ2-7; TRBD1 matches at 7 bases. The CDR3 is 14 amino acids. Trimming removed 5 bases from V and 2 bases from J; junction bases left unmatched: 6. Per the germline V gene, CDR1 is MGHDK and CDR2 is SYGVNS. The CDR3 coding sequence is TGTGCCAGCAGTCGAGGGACAGACACCTACGAGCAGTACTTC. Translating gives CASSRGTDTYEQYF.

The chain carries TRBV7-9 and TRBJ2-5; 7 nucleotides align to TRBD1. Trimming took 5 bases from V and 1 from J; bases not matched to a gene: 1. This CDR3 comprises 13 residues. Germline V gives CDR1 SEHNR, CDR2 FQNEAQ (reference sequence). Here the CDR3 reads CASSRDSQETQYF. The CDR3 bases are TGTGCCAGCAGCCGGGACAGCCAAGAGACCCAGTACTTC.

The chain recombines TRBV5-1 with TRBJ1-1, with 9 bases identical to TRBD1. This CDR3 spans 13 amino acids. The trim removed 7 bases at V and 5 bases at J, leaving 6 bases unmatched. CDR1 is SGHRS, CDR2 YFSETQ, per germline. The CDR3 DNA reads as TGCGCCAGCGGTCGACAGGGGGAGACTGAAGCTTTCTTT. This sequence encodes CASGRQGETEAFF.

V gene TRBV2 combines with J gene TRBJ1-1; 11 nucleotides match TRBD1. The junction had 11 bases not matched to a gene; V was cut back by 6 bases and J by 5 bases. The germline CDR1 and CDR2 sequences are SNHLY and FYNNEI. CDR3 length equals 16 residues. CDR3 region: CASRTGQGARGTEAFF. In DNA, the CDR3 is TGTGCCAGCAGAACTGGACAGGGGGCGAGGGGTACTGAAGCTTTCTTT.

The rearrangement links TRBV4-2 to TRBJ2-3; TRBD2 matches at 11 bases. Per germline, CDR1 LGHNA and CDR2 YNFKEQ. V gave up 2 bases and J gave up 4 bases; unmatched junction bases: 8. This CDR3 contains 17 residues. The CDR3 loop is CASSQTLAGGPPDTQYF. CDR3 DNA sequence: TGTGCCAGCAGCCAAACGTTAGCGGGAGGGCCCCCAGATACGCAGTATTTT.

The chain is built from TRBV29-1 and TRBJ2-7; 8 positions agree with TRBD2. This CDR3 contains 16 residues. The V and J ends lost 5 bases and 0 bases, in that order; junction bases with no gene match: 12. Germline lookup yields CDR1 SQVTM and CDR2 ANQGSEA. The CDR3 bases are TGCAGCGTTTCTTCCGCGGGAGGAGTAAGCTCCTACGAGCAGTACTTC. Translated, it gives CSVSSAGGVSSYEQYF.

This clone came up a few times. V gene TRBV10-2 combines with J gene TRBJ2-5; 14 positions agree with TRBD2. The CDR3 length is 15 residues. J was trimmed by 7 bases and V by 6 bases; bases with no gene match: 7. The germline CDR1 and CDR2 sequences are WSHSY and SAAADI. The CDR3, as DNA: TGCGCCAGCAGGGAGGGACTAGCGGGAGTTGGGACCCAGTACTTC. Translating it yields CASREGLAGVGTQYF.